The rows below give T cell receptor beta chains drawn from one sample of a study of beta chain features in type 1 diabetes. Assay used: immunoSEQ multiplex PCR; TCRdb lists only in-frame clones, some missing. The table includes roughly 260,000 clones, 20% detected once. Sequenced material: naive CD4+ T cells from blood. Receptors originate from a woman between 40 and 55 years old with type 1 diabetes. CDR3s include the opening cysteine and the closing phenylalanine or tryptophan. Fields, in order: clone size, V gene, J gene, CDR3 length, D gene, CDR3 protein, CDR3 DNA. D genes are given only for firm matches. Clone size is not always given. Where it is, it says once, few, many or a class for expanded clones.

>.|TRBV7-2|TRBJ2-3|14|.
CASSSPGDPYTQYF
TGTGCCAGCAGCTCGCCGGGGGATCCCTATACGCAGTATTTT
>.|TRBV5-6|TRBJ2-7|14|.
CASSLEGDTYEQYF
TGTGCCAGCAGCTTGGAGGGGGACACCTACGAGCAGTACTTC
>.|TRBV13|TRBJ1-1|14|.
CASSFGWRNTEAFF
TGTGCCAGCAGCTTCGGTTGGAGAAACACTGAAGCTTTCTTT
>.|TRBV2|TRBJ2-1|15|.
CASSEGRGSYNEQFF
TGTGCCAGCAGTGAGGGCAGGGGCTCCTACAATGAGCAGTTCTTC
>few|TRBV4-1|TRBJ2-5|15|.
CASSRSGTPRETQYF
TGCGCCAGCAGCCGCTCCGGGACACCTAGGGAGACCCAGTACTTC
>.|TRBV10-3|TRBJ1-1|13|TRBD1
CAMKGTGDTEAFF
TGTGCCATGAAAGGGACAGGGGACACTGAAGCTTTCTTT
>.|TRBV7-2|TRBJ2-7|15|TRBD2
CASSLASGGYYEQYF
TGTGCCAGCAGCTTAGCTAGCGGGGGCTACTACGAGCAGTACTTC
>.|TRBV6-5|TRBJ1-1|14|.
CASNTGSADTEAFF
TGTGCCAGCAACACAGGGTCGGCGGACACTGAAGCTTTCTTT
>few|TRBV5-4|TRBJ2-5|14|.
CASSPTGTQETQYF
TGTGCCAGCAGCCCGACAGGAACTCAAGAGACCCAGTACTTC
>.|TRBV4-1|TRBJ1-1|16|TRBD1
CASSQEPTGLHTEAFF
TGCGCCAGCAGCCAAGAGCCGACAGGGCTACACACTGAAGCTTTCTTT
>.|TRBV2|TRBJ1-4|14|TRBD1
CASRRTGTNEKLFF
TGTGCCAGCCGCAGGACAGGGACTAATGAAAAACTGTTTTTT